One sample yielded the 7 T cell receptor beta chains listed below, sequenced in a study of cytomegalovirus exposure and HLA in healthy donors. Vbeta (60) and Jbeta (13) primers were used in the PCR. The data were produced by immunoSEQ multiplex PCR, yet TCRdb's version contains in-frame clones alone and is incomplete. The sample holds 79,000 or so clones, 60% to 85% seen once. The sequencing input was PBMCs. The source is a woman aged 40-49 years in good health and CMV-seropositive.

The gene calls are TRBV18 and TRBJ1-5; 7 bases are shared with TRBD1. The closer fit of TRBJ2-3 to the DNA end suggests the J call may be wrong. This CDR3 spans 14 amino acids. The germline gives CDR1 KGHSH, CDR2 LQKENI. CDR3 nucleotides: TGTGCCAGCTCATCCGGGACAGAACGAGGGCCCCAGTATTTT. Its translation is CASSSGTERGPQYF.

The chain joins TRBV5-4 to TRBJ2-1; 7 bases agree with TRBD2. V shed 5 bases and J 6 bases; nucleotides not matched to a gene: 11. CDR1 and CDR2 from the germline V gene are SGHNT and YYREEE (reference sequence). There are 15 residues in the CDR3. DNA for the CDR3: TGTGCCAGCAGGGCGGATATTGTAGCGGGCAATGAGCAGTTCTTC. Its protein is CASRADIVAGNEQFF.

The rearrangement uses TRBV30 and TRBJ2-5; 8 bases align to TRBD1. With V trimmed by 0 bases and J by 4 bases, 4 bases remained unmatched. Germline CDR1 GTSNPN, CDR2 SVGIG (reference sequence). The CDR3 is 14 residues long. CDR3 region: CAWSVRQGRETQYF. Written as DNA, the CDR3 is TGTGCCTGGAGTGTAAGACAGGGGAGAGAGACCCAGTACTTC.

The chain employs TRBV27 and TRBJ1-3; TRBD1 matches at 9 bases. CDR1 and CDR2 from the germline V gene are MNHEY and SMNVEV (reference sequence). The CDR3 consists of 15 residues. V was pared by 6 bases and J by 3 bases, with 6 bases of the junction left unmatched. CDR3 residues: CASRSGTGIGNTIYF. The CDR3 DNA is TGTGCCAGCAGATCCGGGACAGGGATTGGAAACACCATATATTTT.

The chain couples TRBV15 to TRBJ1-2; D is ambiguous. Per the germline V gene, CDR1 is LNHNV and CDR2 is YYDKDF (reference sequence). V lost 5 bases and J 3 bases, leaving 10 bases between the germline ends. This CDR3 contains 13 residues. CDR3 coding DNA: TGTGCCACCAGCCTAGGCGGGGACTATGGCTACACCTTC. It is translated as CATSLGGDYGYTF. Combining the CDR3 with reference TRBV15 and TRBJ1-2 gives the whole variable domain DAMVIQNPRYQVTQFGKPVTLSCSQTLNHNVMYWYQQKSSQAPKLLFHYYDKDFNNEADTPDNFQSRRPNTSFCFLDIRSPGLGDTAMYLCATSLGGDYGYTFGSGTRLTVV.

This chain uses TRBV5-6 with TRBJ1-2, with 7 bases fitting TRBD1. Losses at the gene ends were 3 bases for V and 2 bases for J; bases not matched to a gene: 1. This CDR3 comprises 13 residues. Germline CDR1 SGHDT, CDR2 YYEEEE. The DNA of the CDR3 is TGTGCCAGCAGCTCGGGACAGAACTATGGCTACACCTTC. Its protein is CASSSGQNYGYTF.

The CDR3 DNA follows: TGCGCCAGCAGCTTGCTCTTTCCTGATGGCTACACCTTC. Protein sequence: CASSLLFPDGYTF. The chain has TRBV5-1 and TRBJ1-2; no definite D call. CDR1 and CDR2 from the germline V gene are SGHRS and YFSETQ. Between the trimmed V and J ends, which lost 1 base and 6 bases, there was a span of 10 bases. CDR3 size: 13 residues.